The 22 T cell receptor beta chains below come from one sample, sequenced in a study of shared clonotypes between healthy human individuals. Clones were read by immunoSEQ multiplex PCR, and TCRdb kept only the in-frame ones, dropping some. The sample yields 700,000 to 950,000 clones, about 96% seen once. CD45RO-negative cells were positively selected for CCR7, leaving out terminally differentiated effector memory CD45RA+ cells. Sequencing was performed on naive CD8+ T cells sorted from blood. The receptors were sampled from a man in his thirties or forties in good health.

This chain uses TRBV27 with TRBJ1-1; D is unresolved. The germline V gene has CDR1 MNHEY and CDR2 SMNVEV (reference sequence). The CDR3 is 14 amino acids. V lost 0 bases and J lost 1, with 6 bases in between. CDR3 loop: CASSLSRSNTEAFF. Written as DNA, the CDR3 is TGTGCCAGCAGTTTATCACGGTCGAACACTGAAGCTTTCTTT.

CDR3: CSVEDRGVGANVLTF. DNA of the CDR3: TGCAGCGTTGAAGATCGGGGGGTTGGGGCCAACGTCCTGACTTTC. V usage is TRBV29-1 and J usage is TRBJ2-6, with 7 nucleotides matching TRBD2. The CDR3 length is 15 residues. V dropped 0 bases and J dropped 3; count of bases not matched to a gene: 2. Germline values: CDR1 SQVTM, CDR2 ANQGSEA.

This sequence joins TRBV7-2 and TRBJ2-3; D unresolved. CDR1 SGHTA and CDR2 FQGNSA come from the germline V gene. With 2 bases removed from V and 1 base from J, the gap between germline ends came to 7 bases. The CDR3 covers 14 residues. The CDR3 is CASSLPLGTDTQYF. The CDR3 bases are TGTGCCAGCAGCTTACCCCTCGGCACAGATACGCAGTATTTT.

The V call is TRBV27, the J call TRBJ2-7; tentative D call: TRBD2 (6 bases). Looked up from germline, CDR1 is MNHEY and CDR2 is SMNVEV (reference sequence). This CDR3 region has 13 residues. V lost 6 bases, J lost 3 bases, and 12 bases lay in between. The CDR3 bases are TGTGCCAGCAGATCTTCGGGGGACTACGAGCAGTACTTC. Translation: CASRSSGDYEQYF.

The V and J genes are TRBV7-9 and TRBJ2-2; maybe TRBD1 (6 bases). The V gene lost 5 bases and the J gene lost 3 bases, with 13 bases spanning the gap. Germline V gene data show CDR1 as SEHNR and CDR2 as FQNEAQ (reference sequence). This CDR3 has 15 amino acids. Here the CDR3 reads CASSPRGPYTGELFF. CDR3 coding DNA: TGTGCCAGCAGCCCCAGGGGCCCTTACACCGGGGAGCTGTTTTTT.

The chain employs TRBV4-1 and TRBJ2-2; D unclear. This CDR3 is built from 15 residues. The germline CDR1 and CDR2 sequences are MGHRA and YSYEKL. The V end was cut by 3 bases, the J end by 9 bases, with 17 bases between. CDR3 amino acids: CASSQLSVAGRELFF. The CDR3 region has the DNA TGCGCCAGCAGCCAGCTTTCGGTAGCCGGACGGGAGCTGTTTTTT.

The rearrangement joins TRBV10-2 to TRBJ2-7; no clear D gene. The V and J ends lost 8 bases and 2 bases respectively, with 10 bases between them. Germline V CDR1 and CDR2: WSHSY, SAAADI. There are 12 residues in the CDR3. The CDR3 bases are TGCGCCAGCGGCGCTACGGCCTACGAGCAGTACTTC. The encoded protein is CASGATAYEQYF.

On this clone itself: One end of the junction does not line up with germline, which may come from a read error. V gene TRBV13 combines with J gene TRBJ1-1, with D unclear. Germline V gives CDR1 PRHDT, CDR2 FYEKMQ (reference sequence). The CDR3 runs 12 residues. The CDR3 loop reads CASSLRRAEGIF. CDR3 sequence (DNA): TGTGCCAGCAGCTTACGCCGGGCTGAAGGAATCTTT.

DNA of the CDR3: TGTGCCAGCAGCGAAGAAAAGGGACAGGGAAACATTCAGTACTTC. It specifies CASSEEKGQGNIQYF. The chain combines TRBV7-6 with TRBJ2-4; 9 bases agree with TRBD1. Germline V gives CDR1 SGHVS, CDR2 FNYEAQ. V lost 5 bases to trimming and J lost 6 bases; unmatched junction nucleotides: 8. The CDR3 is 15 amino acids.

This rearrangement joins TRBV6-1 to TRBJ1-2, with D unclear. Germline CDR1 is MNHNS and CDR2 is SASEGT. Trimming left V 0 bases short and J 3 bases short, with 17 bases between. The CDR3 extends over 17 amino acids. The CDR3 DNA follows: TGTGCCAGCAGTGAAGCCTTTTTAGGCTTAGAGGACTATGGCTACACCTTC. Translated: CASSEAFLGLEDYGYTF.

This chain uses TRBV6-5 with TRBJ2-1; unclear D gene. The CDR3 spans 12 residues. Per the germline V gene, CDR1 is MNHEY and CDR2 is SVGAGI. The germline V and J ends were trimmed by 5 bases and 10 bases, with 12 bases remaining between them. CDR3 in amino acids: CASSHSTKEQFF. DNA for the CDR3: TGTGCCAGCAGTCATAGCACAAAGGAGCAGTTCTTC.

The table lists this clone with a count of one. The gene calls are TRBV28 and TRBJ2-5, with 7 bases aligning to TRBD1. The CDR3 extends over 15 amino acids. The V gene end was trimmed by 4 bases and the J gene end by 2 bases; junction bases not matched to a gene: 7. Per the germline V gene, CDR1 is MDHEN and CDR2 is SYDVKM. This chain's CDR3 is CASSWGQQVQETQYF. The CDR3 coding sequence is TGTGCCAGCAGTTGGGGACAGCAAGTTCAAGAGACCCAGTACTTC.

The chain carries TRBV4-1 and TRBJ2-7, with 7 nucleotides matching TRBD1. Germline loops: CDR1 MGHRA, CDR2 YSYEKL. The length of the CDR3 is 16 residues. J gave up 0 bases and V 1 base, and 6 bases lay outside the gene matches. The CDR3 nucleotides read TGCGCCAGCAGCCAAGCGAGGACAGGAATCTCCTACGAGCAGTACTTC. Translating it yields CASSQARTGISYEQYF.

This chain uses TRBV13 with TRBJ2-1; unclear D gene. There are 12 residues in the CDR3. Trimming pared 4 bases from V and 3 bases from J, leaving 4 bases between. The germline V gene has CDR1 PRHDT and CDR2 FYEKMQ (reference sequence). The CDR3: CASSSFYNEQFF. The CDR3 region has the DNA TGTGCCAGCAGCTCCTTCTACAATGAGCAGTTCTTC.

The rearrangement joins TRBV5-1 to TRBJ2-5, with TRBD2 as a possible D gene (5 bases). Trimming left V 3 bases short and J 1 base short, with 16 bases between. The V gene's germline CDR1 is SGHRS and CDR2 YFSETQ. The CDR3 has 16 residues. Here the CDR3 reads CASSSNTLGPQETQYF. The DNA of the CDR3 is TGCGCCAGCAGCTCCAATACACTAGGTCCCCAAGAGACCCAGTACTTC.

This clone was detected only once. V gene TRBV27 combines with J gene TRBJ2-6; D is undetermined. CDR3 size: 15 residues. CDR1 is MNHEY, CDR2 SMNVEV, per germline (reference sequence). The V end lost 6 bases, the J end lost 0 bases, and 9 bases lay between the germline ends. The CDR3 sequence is CASRKYSSGANVLTF. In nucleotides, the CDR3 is TGTGCCAGCAGGAAATACAGCTCTGGGGCCAACGTCCTGACTTTC.

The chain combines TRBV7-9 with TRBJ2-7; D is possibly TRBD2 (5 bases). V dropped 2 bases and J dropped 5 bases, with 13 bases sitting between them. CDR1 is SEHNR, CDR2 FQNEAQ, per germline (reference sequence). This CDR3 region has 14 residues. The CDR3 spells CASSLRELGHEQYF. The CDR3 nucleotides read TGTGCCAGCAGCTTAAGGGAGTTGGGCCACGAGCAGTACTTC.

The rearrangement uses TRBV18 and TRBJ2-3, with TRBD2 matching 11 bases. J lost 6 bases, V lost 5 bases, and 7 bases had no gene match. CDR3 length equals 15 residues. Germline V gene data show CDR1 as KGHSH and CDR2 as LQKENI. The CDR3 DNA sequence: TGTGCCAGCTCAGGGACTAGCGGAGGAGGGGATACGCAGTATTTT. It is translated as CASSGTSGGGDTQYF.

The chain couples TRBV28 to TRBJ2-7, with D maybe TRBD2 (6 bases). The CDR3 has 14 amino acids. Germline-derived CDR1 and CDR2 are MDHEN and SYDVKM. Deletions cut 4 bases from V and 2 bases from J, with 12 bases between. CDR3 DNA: TGTGCCAGCAGTTCCAGGACTACTACCTACGAGCAGTACTTC. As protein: CASSSRTTTYEQYF.

Here the CDR3 reads CASSELEGTGQPQHF. Written as DNA, the CDR3 is TGTGCCAGCAGTGAACTGGAGGGTACGGGTCAGCCCCAGCATTTT. This chain connects TRBV2 to TRBJ1-5; D is uncertain. This CDR3 is 15 amino acids long. Trimming took 2 bases from V and 6 from J, leaving 14 bases between them. Germline-derived CDR1 and CDR2 are SNHLY and FYNNEI.

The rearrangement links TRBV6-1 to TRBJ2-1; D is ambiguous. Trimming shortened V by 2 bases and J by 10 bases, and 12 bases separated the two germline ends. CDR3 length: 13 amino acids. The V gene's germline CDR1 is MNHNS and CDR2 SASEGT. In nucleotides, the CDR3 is TGTGCCAGCAGTGAAAGACGGTCTTGGGAGCAGTTCTTC. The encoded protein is CASSERRSWEQFF.

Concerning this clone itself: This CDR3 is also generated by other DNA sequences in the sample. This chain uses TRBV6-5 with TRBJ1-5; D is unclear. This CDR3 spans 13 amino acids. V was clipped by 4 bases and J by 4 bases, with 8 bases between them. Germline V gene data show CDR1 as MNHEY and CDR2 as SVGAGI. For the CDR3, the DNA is TGTGCCAGCAGTTTGGTTGGAAATCAGCCCCAGCATTTT. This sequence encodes CASSLVGNQPQHF.